Listed here are 10 T cell receptor beta chains from one sample, sequenced in a study of blood T cell repertoires in COVID-19. Clones were read by immunoSEQ multiplex PCR, and TCRdb kept only the in-frame ones, dropping some. The data contain 440,000 or so clones, approximately 89% of them singletons. Sequencing input: peripheral blood. The receptors here all came from a woman between 40 and 55 years old with COVID-19, enrolled during active disease.

The chain uses TRBV4-3 and TRBJ1-1; the D gene is possibly TRBD1 (6 bases). The V end was cut by 3 bases, the J end by 6 bases, with 17 bases between. From germline, CDR1 is LGHNA and CDR2 YSLEER. The CDR3 extends over 15 amino acids. CDR3 in DNA: TGCGCCAGCAGCCAGGGGCTGAGGGGGAAGGCTGAAGCTTTCTTT. It encodes CASSQGLRGKAEAFF.

The V call is TRBV7-8, the J call TRBJ1-6; D might be TRBD1 (6 bases). V lost 0 bases to trimming and J lost 13 bases, with 16 bases between them. This CDR3 is built from 15 residues. Germline values: CDR1 SGHVS, CDR2 FQNEAQ. The CDR3 bases are TGTGCCAGCAGCTTAGCGCGGGCAGGGGCTTCGCCCCTCCACTTT. This sequence encodes CASSLARAGASPLHF.

The chain couples TRBV4-3 to TRBJ1-2, with TRBD1 matching over 8 bases. Germline CDR1 is LGHNA and CDR2 is YSLEER. This CDR3 comprises 16 residues. The V and J ends lost 2 bases and 4 bases, in that order; junction bases with no gene match: 9. The CDR3 loop reads CASSQSKGQGGYGYTF. Here the CDR3 DNA reads TGCGCCAGCAGCCAATCAAAAGGACAGGGTGGCTATGGCTACACCTTC.

The genes are TRBV4-1 and TRBJ1-2; D is uncertain. This CDR3 comprises 13 residues. V gave up 3 bases and J gave up 8 bases, with 13 bases separating them. Germline assignment: CDR1 MGHRA and CDR2 YSYEKL. The CDR3 bases are TGCGCCAGCAGCCATAGAGGAACCGGGGGCTACACCTTC. It specifies CASSHRGTGGYTF.

This clone was detected only once. The genes are TRBV3-1 (or the pseudogene TRBV3-2) and TRBJ1-4; a weak D match, TRBD1 (5 bases). V lost 1 base and J lost 8, with 17 bases in between. The CDR3 contains 16 residues. The germline gives CDR1 LGHDT, CDR2 YNNKEL (reference sequence). The CDR3 reads CASSQGPGRGGEKLFF. In DNA, the CDR3 is TGTGCCAGCAGCCAAGGTCCGGGGAGGGGAGGGGAAAAACTGTTTTTT.

This clone was observed a single time. The chain employs TRBV5-6 and TRBJ1-1; 9 nucleotides agree with TRBD1. V shed 2 bases, J shed 4 bases, and the junction held 9 bases outside the gene matches. In germline, CDR1 is SGHDT, CDR2 YYEEEE. This CDR3 has 16 residues. The CDR3 protein is CASSFGTGMRGTEAFF. The CDR3 DNA reads TGTGCCAGCAGCTTCGGGACAGGGATGCGGGGCACTGAAGCTTTCTTT.

V usage is TRBV9 and J usage is TRBJ2-3; TRBD2 matches 13 bases. This CDR3 spans 17 amino acids. Trimming at V came to 4 bases and at J to 1 base, leaving 6 bases not matched to a gene. Germline loops: CDR1 SGDLS, CDR2 YYNGEE. The CDR3 here is CASSPTSGGAGTDTQYF. The DNA of the CDR3 is TGTGCCAGCAGCCCTACTAGCGGGGGGGCAGGCACAGATACGCAGTATTTT.

The rearrangement links TRBV29-1 to TRBJ1-1; perhaps TRBD1 as D (5 bases). The V gene lost 4 bases and the J gene lost 1 base, with 10 bases spanning the gap. CDR1 SQVTM and CDR2 ANQGSEA come from the germline V gene. The CDR3 has 13 residues. The CDR3 loop reads CSVAVGGNTEAFF. The CDR3 DNA reads as TGCAGCGTTGCAGTGGGGGGGAACACTGAAGCTTTCTTT.

The chain carries TRBV19 and TRBJ2-1; TRBD2 matches at 13 bases. The V segment lost 2 bases and the J segment 0 bases; nucleotides outside the gene matches: 10. From germline, CDR1 is LNHDA and CDR2 SQIVND (reference sequence). This CDR3 has 20 residues. For the CDR3, the DNA is TGTGCCAGTAGTATAAAGAGACTAGCGGGAGGTTTGAGCTCCTACAATGAGCAGTTCTTC. It codes for CASSIKRLAGGLSSYNEQFF.

The chain employs TRBV29-1 and TRBJ1-1; no definite D call. The CDR3 contains 14 residues. Germline CDR1 SQVTM, CDR2 ANQGSEA. V lost 1 base and J lost 2, with 11 bases in between. The CDR3 here is CSVEVRIFNTEAFF. The CDR3 DNA is TGCAGCGTTGAAGTGAGGATTTTTAACACTGAAGCTTTCTTT. Filled out from reference TRBV29-1 and TRBJ1-1, the complete variable domain reads SAVISQKPSRDICQRGTSLTIQCQVDSQVTMMFWYRQQPGQSLTLIATANQGSEATYESGFVIDKFPISRPNLTFSTLTVSNMSPEDSSIYLCSVEVRIFNTEAFFGQGTRLTVV.